Listed below are T cell receptor beta chains from one sample, sequenced in a study of blood T cell repertoires in COVID-19. Clones were sequenced by immunoSEQ multiplex PCR, and TCRdb holds only the in-frame ones, with some missing. The sample includes approximately 230,000 clones, more than 70% of them seen just once. The sequenced sample consisted of peripheral blood. The receptors were sampled from an elderly man with acute or convalescent COVID-19. Both conserved end residues are part of each CDR3. Fields, in order: V gene, J gene, D gene, clone size, CDR3 protein, CDR3 DNA. D genes are given only for firm matches. The size field is filled for only some rows; it gives once, few, many or a size class.

TRBV12-3/TRBV12-4	TRBJ2-2	-	once	CASSLGASRELFF	TGTGCCAGCAGTTTAGGTGCGTCAAGGGAGCTGTTTTTT
TRBV5-4	TRBJ2-1	-	-	CASSATAGRGGEQFF	TGTGCCAGCAGCGCGACAGCGGGCCGTGGTGGTGAGCAGTTCTTC
TRBV2	TRBJ1-2	TRBD1	-	CASSAGGRGYTF	TGTGCCAGCAGTGCAGGGGGCCGTGGCTACACCTTC
TRBV5-5	TRBJ2-5	TRBD2	few	CASSLAPGSSGRGETQYF	TGTGCCAGCAGCTTGGCCCCCGGGTCCAGCGGGAGGGGGGAGACCCAGTACTTC
TRBV2	TRBJ1-6	-	few	CASSDEAPLPTLHF	TGTGCCAGCAGTGATGAGGCCCCCTTACCTACTCTCCACTTT
TRBV11-2	TRBJ2-2	TRBD2	-	CASSYSSGRIDTGELFF	TGTGCCAGCAGCTACTCGAGCGGGAGAATTGACACCGGGGAGCTGTTTTTT
TRBV19	TRBJ2-2	TRBD1	-	CASSIGANRGTGELFF	TGTGCCAGTAGTATCGGAGCTAACAGGGGAACCGGGGAGCTGTTTTTT
TRBV27	TRBJ2-7	-	-	CARNQQGRDPYEQYF	TGTGCCAGGAACCAACAGGGGCGGGACCCCTACGAGCAGTACTTC
TRBV7-2	TRBJ1-2	-	-	CASSPRQAYGYTF	TGTGCCAGCAGCCCTCGGCAGGCATATGGCTACACCTTC
TRBV30	TRBJ2-1	-	-	CAWRGGGGLGEQFF	TGTGCCTGGAGGGGGGGCGGGGGCCTAGGGGAGCAGTTCTTC
TRBV30	TRBJ2-3	TRBD2	-	CAWGTSGTDTQYF	TGTGCCTGGGGGACTAGCGGCACAGATACGCAGTATTTT
TRBV6-5	TRBJ1-1	-	-	CASTVARLNTEAFF	TGTGCCAGCACCGTAGCTCGCCTGAACACTGAAGCTTTCTTT
TRBV4-1	TRBJ2-1	TRBD1	few	CASSQDPTGGLYNEQFF	TGCGCCAGCAGCCAAGATCCCACAGGGGGCTTGTACAATGAGCAGTTCTTC
TRBV4-1	TRBJ2-5	TRBD1	-	CASSQDSGTGGYETQYF	TGCGCCAGCAGCCAAGATAGTGGGACAGGGGGCTATGAGACCCAGTACTTC
TRBV6-4	TRBJ1-4	-	few	CASSRQRNEKLFF	TGTGCCAGCAGCCGACAGAGGAATGAAAAACTGTTTTTT
TRBV28	TRBJ1-2	TRBD1	-	CASRGQNNYGYTF	TGTGCCAGCAGGGGACAGAATAACTATGGCTACACCTTC
TRBV7-9	TRBJ2-1	-	-	CASSSTSYNEQFF	TGTGCCAGCAGCTCGACTAGTTACAATGAGCAGTTCTTC
TRBV5-5	TRBJ2-3	-	-	CASSLAGVTDTQYF	TGTGCCAGCAGCTTGGCGGGGGTCACAGATACGCAGTATTTT
TRBV29-1	TRBJ2-1	TRBD2	-	CSVRLAGGDNEQFF	TGCAGCGTTAGACTAGCGGGGGGTGACAATGAGCAGTTCTTC
TRBV6-2/TRBV6-3	TRBJ2-7	TRBD1	-	CASSYSRTGTGVHEQYF	TGTGCCAGCAGTTACTCCCGAACCGGGACAGGGGTACACGAGCAGTACTTC
TRBV27	TRBJ1-2	-	-	CASSWQSNYGYTF	TGTGCCAGCAGTTGGCAGTCTAACTATGGCTACACCTTC
TRBV28	TRBJ2-1	-	-	CASSRGTYNEQFF	TGTGCCAGCAGTCGAGGTACCTACAATGAGCAGTTCTTC
TRBV21-1	TRBJ1-5	-	-	CASSPVNRGLRQPQHF	TGTGCCAGCAGCCCAGTGAATAGGGGGTTAAGACAGCCCCAGCATTTT
TRBV11-2	TRBJ2-5	TRBD2	-	CASSFTSGERETQYF	TGTGCCAGCAGCTTTACTAGCGGGGAGCGTGAGACCCAGTACTTC
TRBV7-9	TRBJ2-3	-	-	CASSFPSGTRDTQYF	TGTGCCAGCAGCTTCCCATCCGGGACTCGGGATACGCAGTATTTT
TRBV28	TRBJ1-5	-	-	CASSVDRYQPQHF	TGTGCCAGCAGTGTAGACAGGTATCAGCCCCAGCATTTT
TRBV30	TRBJ2-1	-	-	CAWRPPRASSYNEQFF	TGTGCCTGGAGGCCACCCAGGGCTAGTTCCTACAATGAGCAGTTCTTC
TRBV7-9	TRBJ2-5	-	-	CASSLVLGRQETQYF	TGTGCCAGCAGCTTGGTCCTTGGGCGCCAAGAGACCCAGTACTTC
TRBV5-1	TRBJ2-1	TRBD1	-	CASSPGTGVYNEQFF	TGCGCCAGCAGCCCCGGGACAGGAGTCTACAATGAGCAGTTCTTC
TRBV29-1	TRBJ2-1	TRBD2	few	CSVGLAPNEQFF	TGCAGCGTCGGACTAGCCCCGAATGAGCAGTTCTTC
TRBV4-1	TRBJ2-5	-	-	CASSQVPEETQYF	TGCGCCAGCAGCCAAGTGCCCGAGGAGACCCAGTACTTC
TRBV10-3	TRBJ2-3	-	-	CAMGVAGSTDTQYF	TGTGCCATGGGGGTTGCGGGGAGCACAGATACGCAGTATTTT
TRBV29-1	TRBJ2-1	-	-	CSASAGVPEQFF	TGCAGCGCTTCCGCAGGGGTCCCTGAGCAGTTCTTC
TRBV5-1	TRBJ2-5	-	-	CASSSGVETQYF	TGCGCCAGCAGTTCGGGTGTGGAGACCCAGTACTTC
TRBV11-2	TRBJ2-5	-	-	CASSSKALLVQGQETQYF	TGTGCCAGCAGCTCTAAAGCCCTGCTGGTACAGGGCCAAGAGACCCAGTACTTC
TRBV5-3	TRBJ2-7	-	-	CARSRTDYEQYF	TGTGCCAGAAGCCGGACAGACTACGAGCAGTACTTC
TRBV7-2	TRBJ2-3	TRBD1	-	CASSTTTGPDTQYF	TGTGCCAGCAGCACCACGACAGGGCCAGATACGCAGTATTTT
TRBV3-1/TRBV3-2	TRBJ2-1	-	-	CASSQDPVGSNEQFF	TGTGCCAGCAGCCAAGATCCCGTCGGGAGCAATGAGCAGTTCTTC
TRBV4-1	TRBJ1-4	TRBD1	-	CASSLSGTGRGSGEKLFF	TGCGCCAGCAGCCTGTCCGGGACAGGGAGGGGCAGCGGAGAAAAACTGTTTTTT
TRBV7-6	TRBJ2-7	TRBD1	-	CASSPDPSGTGRGYEQYF	TGTGCCAGCAGCCCGGATCCCTCCGGGACAGGGAGGGGGTACGAGCAGTACTTC
TRBV29-1	TRBJ2-5	-	-	CSAGEGVGYF	TGCAGCGCTGGTGAGGGGGTGGGGTACTTC
TRBV7-9	TRBJ2-7	TRBD1	-	CASSLGQESYEQYF	TGTGCCAGCAGCCTGGGACAGGAGTCCTACGAGCAGTACTTC
TRBV6-5	TRBJ2-7	-	few	CASRGRLFDEQYF	TGTGCCAGCAGGGGGCGATTGTTCGACGAGCAGTACTTC
TRBV4-1	TRBJ1-3	-	-	CASSQDQGSGNTIYF	TGCGCCAGCAGCCAAGATCAGGGTTCTGGAAACACCATATATTTT
TRBV5-1	TRBJ2-5	TRBD2	-	CASSAGSSGGRETQYF	TGCGCCAGCAGCGCCGGTTCTAGCGGGGGACGGGAGACCCAGTACTTC
TRBV3-1/TRBV3-2	TRBJ2-7	-	once	CASSLRGGSEQYF	TGTGCCAGCAGCCTAAGGGGCGGTTCCGAGCAGTACTTC
TRBV30	TRBJ1-4	-	-	CAWSVPGGSNEKLFF	TGTGCCTGGAGTGTACCAGGAGGTTCTAATGAAAAACTGTTTTTT
TRBV5-1	TRBJ2-5	TRBD2	-	CASTERGLQETQYF	TGCGCCAGCACCGAGCGGGGGCTTCAAGAGACCCAGTACTTC
TRBV10-3	TRBJ2-1	TRBD2	-	CAISNSGSSYNEQFF	TGTGCCATCAGTAATAGCGGGAGCTCCTACAATGAGCAGTTCTTC
TRBV7-8	TRBJ1-6	TRBD1	-	CASSEGQAKPDNSPLHF	TGTGCCAGCAGCGAGGGACAGGCCAAACCCGATAATTCACCCCTCCACTTT
TRBV5-1	TRBJ2-7	TRBD2	once	CASRPAGGLGEQYF	TGCGCCAGCAGGCCAGCGGGGGGGCTGGGCGAGCAGTACTTC
TRBV5-1	TRBJ1-5	-	-	CASSLEPVGVNQPQHF	TGCGCCAGCAGCTTGGAGCCTGTGGGAGTAAATCAGCCCCAGCATTTT